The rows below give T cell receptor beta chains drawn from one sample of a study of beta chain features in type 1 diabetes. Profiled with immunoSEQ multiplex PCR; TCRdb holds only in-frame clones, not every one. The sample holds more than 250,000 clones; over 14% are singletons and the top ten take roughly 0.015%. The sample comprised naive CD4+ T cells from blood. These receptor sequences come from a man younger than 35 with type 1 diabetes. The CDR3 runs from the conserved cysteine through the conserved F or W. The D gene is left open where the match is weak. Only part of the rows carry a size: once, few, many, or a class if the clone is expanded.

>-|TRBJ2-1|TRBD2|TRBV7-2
CASSSGDYLYNEQFF
TGTGCCAGCAGCTCGGGGGACTACCTCTACAATGAGCAGTTCTTC
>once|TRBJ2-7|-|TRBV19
CASSHDSSYEQYF
TGTGCCAGTAGTCACGACAGCTCCTACGAGCAGTACTTC
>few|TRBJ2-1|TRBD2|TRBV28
CASSSGGGGVYEQFF
TGTGCCAGCAGTTCTGGTGGCGGGGGGGTTTATGAGCAGTTCTTC
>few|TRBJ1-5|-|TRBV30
CAWSFSGTAGQPQHF
TGTGCCTGGAGTTTTTCGGGTACCGCTGGTCAGCCCCAGCATTTT
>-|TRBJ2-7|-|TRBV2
CASTPEDSIYEQYF
TGTGCCAGCACCCCGGAGGACAGTATCTACGAGCAGTACTTC
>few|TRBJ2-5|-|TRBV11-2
CASSLIRAQETQYF
TGTGCCAGCAGCTTAATCAGGGCCCAAGAGACCCAGTACTTC
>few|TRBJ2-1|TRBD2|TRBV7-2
CASSLAHGGRGRKFF
TGTGCCAGCAGCTTAGCGCACGGCGGGAGGGGGAGGAAGTTCTTC
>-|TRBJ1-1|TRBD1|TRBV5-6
CASSYSLQGRAFF
TGTGCCAGCAGTTATTCTCTACAGGGGAGGGCTTTCTTT
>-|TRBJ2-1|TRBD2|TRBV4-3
CASSPAGSGGAKGSYNEQFF
TGCGCCAGCAGCCCCGCGGGTAGCGGGGGGGCCAAGGGCTCCTACAATGAGCAGTTCTTC
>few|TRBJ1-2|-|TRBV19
CASSREANYGYTF
TGTGCCAGTAGTCGGGAAGCCAACTATGGCTACACCTTC
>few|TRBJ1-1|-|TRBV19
CASSILRGEAFF
TGTGCCAGTAGTATTTTACGAGGTGAAGCTTTCTTT
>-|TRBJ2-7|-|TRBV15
CATSRDGLGRYEQYF
TGTGCCACCAGCAGAGATGGGTTGGGCAGGTACGAGCAGTACTTC
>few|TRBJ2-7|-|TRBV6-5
CASSKQGYEQYF
TGTGCCAGCAGTAAACAGGGCTACGAGCAGTACTTC
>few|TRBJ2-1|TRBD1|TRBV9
CASSVLTGSYNEQFF
TGTGCCAGCAGCGTTCTGACAGGGAGTTACAATGAGCAGTTCTTC
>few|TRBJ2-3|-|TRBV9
CASSSAGDRADTQYF
TGTGCCAGCAGCTCAGCGGGGGACAGGGCAGATACGCAGTATTTT